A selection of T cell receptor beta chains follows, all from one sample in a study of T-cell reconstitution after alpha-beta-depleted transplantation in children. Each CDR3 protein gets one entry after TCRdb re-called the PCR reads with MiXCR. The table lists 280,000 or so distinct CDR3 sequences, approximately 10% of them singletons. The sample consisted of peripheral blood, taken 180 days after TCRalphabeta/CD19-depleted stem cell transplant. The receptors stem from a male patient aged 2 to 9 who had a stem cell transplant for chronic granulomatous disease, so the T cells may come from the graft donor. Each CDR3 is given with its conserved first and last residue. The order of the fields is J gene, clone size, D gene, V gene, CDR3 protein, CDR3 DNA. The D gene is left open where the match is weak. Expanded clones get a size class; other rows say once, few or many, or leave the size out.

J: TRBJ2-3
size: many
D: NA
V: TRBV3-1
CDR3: CASSHSLVGLLGTDTQYF
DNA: TGTGCCAGCAGCCATAGTCTCGTAGGTCTCCTAGGCACAGATACGCAGTATTTT

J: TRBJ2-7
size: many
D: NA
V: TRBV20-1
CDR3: CSARDWTRTDYEQYF
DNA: TGCAGTGCTAGAGATTGGACTAGGACAGACTACGAGCAGTACTTC

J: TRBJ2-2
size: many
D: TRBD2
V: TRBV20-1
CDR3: CSVTKLAGGYTGELFF
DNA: TGCAGTGTTACCAAACTAGCGGGAGGGTACACCGGGGAGCTGTTTTTT

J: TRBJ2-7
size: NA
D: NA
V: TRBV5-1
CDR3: CASSLEGGHEQYF
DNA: TGCGCCAGCAGCTTGGAGGGGGGCCACGAGCAGTACTTC

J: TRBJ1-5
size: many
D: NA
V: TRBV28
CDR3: CASSLLEYSNQPQHF
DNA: TGTGCCAGCAGTTTATTAGAATATAGCAATCAGCCCCAGCATTTT

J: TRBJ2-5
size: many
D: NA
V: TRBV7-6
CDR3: CASGGPASRTQYF
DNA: TGTGCCAGCGGGGGACCAGCTTCGCGGACCCAGTACTTC

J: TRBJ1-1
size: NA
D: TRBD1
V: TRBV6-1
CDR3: CASKGAGAKTEAFF
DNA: TGTGCCAGCAAGGGGGCAGGGGCAAAGACTGAAGCTTTCTTT

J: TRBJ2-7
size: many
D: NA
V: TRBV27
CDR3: CASSLFRGSYEQYF
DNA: TGTGCCAGCAGTTTATTTCGGGGTTCCTACGAGCAGTACTTC

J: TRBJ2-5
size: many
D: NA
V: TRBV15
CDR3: CATSRGDRETQYF
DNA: TGTGCCACCAGCAGAGGTGATCGAGAGACCCAGTACTTC

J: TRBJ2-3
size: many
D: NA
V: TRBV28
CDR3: CASSFVASPRGDTQYF
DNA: TGTGCCAGCAGTTTTGTGGCTAGCCCTCGGGGAGATACGCAGTATTTT

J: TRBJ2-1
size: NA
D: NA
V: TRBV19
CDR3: CASSMVPKISYNEQFF
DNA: TGTGCCAGTAGTATGGTACCTAAAATTTCCTACAATGAGCAGTTCTTC

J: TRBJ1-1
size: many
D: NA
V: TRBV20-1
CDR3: CSALSHKNTEAFF
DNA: TGCAGTGCTTTGTCCCACAAGAACACTGAAGCTTTCTTT

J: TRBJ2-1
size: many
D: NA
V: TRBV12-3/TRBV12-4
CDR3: CASSLFSGPRKTTEQFF
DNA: TGTGCCAGCAGTTTATTTAGCGGACCCCGTAAGACAACTGAGCAGTTCTTC

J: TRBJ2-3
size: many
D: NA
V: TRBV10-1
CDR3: CASSEPVGDTQYF
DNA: TGCGCCAGCAGTGAGCCGGTAGGAGATACGCAGTATTTT

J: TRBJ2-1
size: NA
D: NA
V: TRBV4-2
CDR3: CAISPGWAGEQFF
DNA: TGTGCCATCAGCCCCGGGTGGGCGGGTGAGCAGTTCTTC

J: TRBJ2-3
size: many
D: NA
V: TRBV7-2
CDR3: CASSLRTSPTDTQYF
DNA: TGTGCCAGCAGCTTACGGACGTCCCCCACAGATACGCAGTATTTT

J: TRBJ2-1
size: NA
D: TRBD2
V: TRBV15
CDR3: CATSRDLGGDYFF
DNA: TGTGCCACCAGCAGAGACTTAGGAGGGGACTATTTCTTC

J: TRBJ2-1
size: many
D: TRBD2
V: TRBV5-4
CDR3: CASSLGLAGTYNEQFF
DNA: TGTGCCAGCAGCTTGGGTCTAGCGGGAACCTACAATGAGCAGTTCTTC

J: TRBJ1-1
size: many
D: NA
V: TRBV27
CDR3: CASSLFLGPATEAFF
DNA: TGTGCCAGCAGTTTATTCCTCGGGCCGGCTACTGAAGCTTTCTTT

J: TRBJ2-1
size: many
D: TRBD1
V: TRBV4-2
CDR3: CASSQDTMGQGADEQFF
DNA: TGTGCCAGCAGCCAAGATACGATGGGACAGGGGGCCGATGAGCAGTTCTTC

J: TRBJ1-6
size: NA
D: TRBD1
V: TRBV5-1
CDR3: CASSLTAVGQGGSPLHF
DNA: TGCGCCAGCAGCTTAACTGCTGTCGGACAGGGAGGTTCCCCCCTCCACTTT

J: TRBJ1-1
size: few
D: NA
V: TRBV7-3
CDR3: CASSSRGDYTEAFF
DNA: TGTGCCAGCAGCTCCAGGGGTGATTACACTGAAGCTTTCTTT